The clone carrying this T cell receptor (beta chain) was observed a handful of times. RNA transcripts served as the template for amplifying TCR beta CDR3 regions. An initial round of RT-PCR targeting the TCR CDR3 relied on the HTBI primer set. TCRdb re-derived calls from the multiplex PCR reads in MiXCR, one entry per CDR3 protein. The profile shows under 800,000 distinct CDR3 sequences, about 15% of them singletons. These data belong to a study of T cells in Graves' hyperthyroidism and ophthalmopathy. This CDR3 contains 13 residues. Germline lookup yields CDR1 MNHEY and CDR2 SVGAGI. Deletions cut 1 base from V and 3 bases from J, with 6 bases between.

This rearrangement joins TRBV6-5 to TRBJ1-2; D unclear. Source material: blood. This receptor was identified in a woman in her late teens or twenties with Graves' hyperthyroidism. CDR3 DNA: TGTGCCAGCAGTTACTACGGGGACTATGGCTACACCTTC. Protein product: CASSYYGDYGYTF.